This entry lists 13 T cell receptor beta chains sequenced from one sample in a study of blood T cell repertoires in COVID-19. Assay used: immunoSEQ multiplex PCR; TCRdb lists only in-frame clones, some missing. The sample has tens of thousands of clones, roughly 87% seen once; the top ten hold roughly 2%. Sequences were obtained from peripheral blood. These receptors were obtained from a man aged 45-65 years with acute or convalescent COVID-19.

The CDR3 here is CASSLEGGLGTEAFF. The CDR3 bases are TGTGCCAGCAGCTTAGAGGGGGGGTTAGGCACTGAAGCTTTCTTT. This sequence joins TRBV7-8 and TRBJ1-1; D may be TRBD1 (6 bases). Trimming removed 1 base at V and 4 bases at J, with 13 bases between. Germline V lookup: CDR1 SGHVS, CDR2 FQNEAQ. The CDR3 sequence is 15 residues long.

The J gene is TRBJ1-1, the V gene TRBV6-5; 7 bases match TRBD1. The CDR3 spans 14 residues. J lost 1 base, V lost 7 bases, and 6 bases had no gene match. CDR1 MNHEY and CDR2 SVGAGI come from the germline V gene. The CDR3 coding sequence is TGTGCCAGCACCCCGGGACAGCCGAACACTGAAGCTTTCTTT. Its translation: CASTPGQPNTEAFF.

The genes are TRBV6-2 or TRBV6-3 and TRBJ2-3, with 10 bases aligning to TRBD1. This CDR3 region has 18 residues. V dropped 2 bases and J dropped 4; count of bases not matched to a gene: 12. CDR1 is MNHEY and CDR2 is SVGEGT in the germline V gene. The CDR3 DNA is TGTGCCAGCAGTTACGACAGGGGGCGCGTGGGGTCGGCAGATACGCAGTATTTT. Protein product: CASSYDRGRVGSADTQYF.

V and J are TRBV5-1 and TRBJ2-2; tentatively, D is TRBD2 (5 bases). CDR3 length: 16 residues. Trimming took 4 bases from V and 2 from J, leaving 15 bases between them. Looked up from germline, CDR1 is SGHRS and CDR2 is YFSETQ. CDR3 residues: CASSPNIGGNTGELFF. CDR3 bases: TGCGCCAGCAGCCCCAACATAGGAGGCAACACCGGGGAGCTGTTTTTT.

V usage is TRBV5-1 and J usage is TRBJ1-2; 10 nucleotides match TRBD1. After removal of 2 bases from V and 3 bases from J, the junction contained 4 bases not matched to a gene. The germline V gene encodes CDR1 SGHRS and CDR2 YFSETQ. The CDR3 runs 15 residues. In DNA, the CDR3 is TGCGCCAGCAGCTTAGGGACAGGGGTCGACTATGGCTACACCTTC. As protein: CASSLGTGVDYGYTF.

This chain's CDR3 is CASSQLRDRPYEQYF. In DNA, the CDR3 is TGTGCCAGCAGCCAATTGAGGGACAGACCTTACGAGCAGTACTTC. J is TRBJ2-7 and V is TRBV14, with 7 bases lining up with TRBD1. The CDR3 totals 15 residues. Germline V gene data show CDR1 as SGHDN and CDR2 as FVKESK. Trimming cost V 2 bases and J 4 bases; bases outside gene matches: 8.

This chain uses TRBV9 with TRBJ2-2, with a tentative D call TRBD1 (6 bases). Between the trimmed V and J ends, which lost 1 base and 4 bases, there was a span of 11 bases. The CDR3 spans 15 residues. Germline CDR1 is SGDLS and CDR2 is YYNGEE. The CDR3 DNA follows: TGTGCCAGCAGCGTAAGTACAGGGATCACCGGGGAGCTGTTTTTT. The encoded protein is CASSVSTGITGELFF.

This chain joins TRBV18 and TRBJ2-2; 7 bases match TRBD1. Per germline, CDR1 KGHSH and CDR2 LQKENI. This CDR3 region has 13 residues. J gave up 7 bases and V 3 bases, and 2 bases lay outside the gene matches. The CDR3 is CASSPWDSGELFF. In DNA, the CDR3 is TGTGCCAGCTCACCTTGGGACAGCGGGGAGCTGTTTTTT.

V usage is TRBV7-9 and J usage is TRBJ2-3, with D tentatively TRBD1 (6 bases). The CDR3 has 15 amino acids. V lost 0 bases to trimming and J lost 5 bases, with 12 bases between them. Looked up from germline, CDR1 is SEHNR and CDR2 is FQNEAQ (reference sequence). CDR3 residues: CASSLAGAGEDTQYF. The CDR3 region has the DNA TGTGCCAGCAGCTTAGCTGGCGCAGGGGAAGATACGCAGTATTTT.

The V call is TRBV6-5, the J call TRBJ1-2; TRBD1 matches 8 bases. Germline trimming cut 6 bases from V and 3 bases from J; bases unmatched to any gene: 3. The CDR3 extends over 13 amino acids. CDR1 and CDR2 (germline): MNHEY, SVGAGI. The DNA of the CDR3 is TGTGCCAGCAGACAGGGGGATGACTATGGCTACACCTTC. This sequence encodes CASRQGDDYGYTF.

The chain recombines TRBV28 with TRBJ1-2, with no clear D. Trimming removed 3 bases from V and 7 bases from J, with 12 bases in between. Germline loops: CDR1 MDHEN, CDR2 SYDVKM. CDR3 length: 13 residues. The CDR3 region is CASSFRWESGYTF. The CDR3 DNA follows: TGTGCCAGCAGTTTTCGATGGGAGTCTGGCTACACCTTC.

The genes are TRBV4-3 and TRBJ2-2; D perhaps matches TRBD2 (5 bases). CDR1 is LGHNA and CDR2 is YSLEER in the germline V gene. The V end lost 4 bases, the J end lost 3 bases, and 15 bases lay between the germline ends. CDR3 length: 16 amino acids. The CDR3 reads CASSLGLGLDTGELFF. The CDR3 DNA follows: TGCGCCAGCAGCCTCGGACTGGGTCTTGACACCGGGGAGCTGTTTTTT.

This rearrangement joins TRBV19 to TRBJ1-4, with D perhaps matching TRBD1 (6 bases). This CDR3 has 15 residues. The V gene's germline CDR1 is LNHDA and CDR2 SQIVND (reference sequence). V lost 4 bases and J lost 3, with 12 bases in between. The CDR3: CASSRGPVANEKLFF. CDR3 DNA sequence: TGTGCCAGTAGTAGGGGGCCGGTGGCTAATGAAAAACTGTTTTTT. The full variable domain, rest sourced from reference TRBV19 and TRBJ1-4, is DGGITQSPKYLFRKEGQNVTLSCEQNLNHDAMYWYRQDPGQGLRLIYYSQIVNDFQKGDIAEGYSVSREKKESFPLTVTSAQKNPTAFYLCASSRGPVANEKLFFGSGTQLSVL.